The clone carrying this T cell receptor beta chain was observed once. Its specificity is unknown. The sample belongs to a study of T cell repertoires in cytomegalovirus infection. Study-wide background: Researchers turned to recently identified HLA-C-restricted CMV epitopes as well as well-studied HLA-B-restricted ones. Indications of both CMV infection and matching HLA type were provided by public TCR beta signatures. Notes on the study in general: HLA-C-restricted TCR beta clonotypes specific for CMV led the ex vivo response. Accumulated public TCR beta family frequency recognized individuals carrying CMV together with the relevant HLA.

MiXCR was run by TCRdb on the reads, yielding one entry per CDR3 protein. Here the sample spans some 920,000 distinct CDR3 sequences, 30% to 40% being singletons. The CDR3 is made up of 13 amino acids. Trimming removed 7 bases from V and 7 bases from J, with 17 bases in between. Germline CDR1 reads MNHNS; CDR2 reads SASEGT. Sequencing used cultured CD8+ T cells from PBMCs, obtained from culture after CMV antigen stimulation. J is TRBJ2-7 and V is TRBV6-1; D is undetermined. The receptor's source is a human donor in good health (CMV status not recorded). Some clones in this sample may be carry-over from other donors' samples. CDR3 nucleotide sequence: TGTGCCAGCATGGGTCCTGGGTCGGAAGAGCAGTACGTC. Translating gives CASMGPGSEEQYV.